One and the same sample provided the 7 T cell receptor beta chains below, sequenced in a study of T cells after yellow fever vaccination. TCRdb analysed the 5' RACE reads with MiXCR anew, one entry per CDR3 protein. This sample carries a few hundred thousand distinct CDR3 sequences, approximately 8% of them seen once, and the ten largest clones take 15% to 20%. The sample in question was PBMCs, obtained roughly seven weeks after the first yellow fever vaccination. The receptors here all came from a young man who received the YFV17D yellow fever vaccine.

This clonotype was counted a few times. CDR3 nucleotides: TGTGCCAGCAGGCAAGACAGTTTCGGCAATCAGCCCCAGCATTTT. Translation gives CASRQDSFGNQPQHF. The chain couples TRBV12-3 or TRBV12-4 to TRBJ1-5; a weak D match, TRBD1 (5 bases). V shed 6 bases and J shed 2 bases, with 14 bases lying between them. This CDR3 is 15 amino acids long.

This rearrangement joins TRBV30 to TRBJ1-1; D is uncertain. The CDR3 totals 13 residues. Germline V gene lookup returns CDR1 GTSNPN and CDR2 SVGIG (reference sequence). The V gene lost 0 bases and the J gene lost 1 base, with 6 bases spanning the gap. The CDR3 loop reads CAWSVGGNTEAFF. The CDR3 DNA is TGTGCCTGGAGTGTCGGAGGGAACACTGAAGCTTTCTTT.

The chain uses TRBV27 and TRBJ2-3; TRBD1 matches 11 bases. The V segment lost 4 bases and the J segment 3 bases; nucleotides outside the gene matches: 3. Germline V lookup: CDR1 MNHEY, CDR2 SMNVEV (reference sequence). The CDR3 has 15 amino acids. The CDR3 coding sequence is TGTGCCAGCAGTTATGGACAGGGGGCAACAGATACGCAGTATTTT. This translates into CASSYGQGATDTQYF.

Written as DNA, the CDR3 is TGTGCCAGCAGCCGACAGGGTTGGGGCAATCAGCCCCAGCATTTT. This codes for CASSRQGWGNQPQHF. V is TRBV12-3 or TRBV12-4 and J is TRBJ1-5; 7 bases are shared with TRBD1. J gave up 2 bases and V 6 bases, and 7 bases lay outside the gene matches. The CDR3 consists of 15 residues.

This clonotype was counted a few times. The rearrangement uses TRBV6-5 and TRBJ1-1; D call uncertain. V lost 2 bases to trimming and J lost 4 bases, with 8 bases between them. Germline loops: CDR1 MNHEY, CDR2 SVGAGI. CDR3 size: 13 residues. The CDR3: CASSYQGGTEAFF. As DNA, the CDR3 is TGTGCCAGCAGTTACCAAGGCGGCACTGAAGCTTTCTTT.

This clonotype has more than one count but fewer than ten. The chain joins TRBV5-1 to TRBJ2-1; TRBD1 or TRBD2 may be the D gene (6 bases each). Trimming cost V 0 bases and J 3 bases, with 13 bases left between them. The length of the CDR3 is 16 residues. Germline CDR1 is SGHRS and CDR2 is YFSETQ. DNA for the CDR3: TGCGCCAGCAGCTTGGAATTGGGGGGCCTCTACAATGAGCAGTTCTTC. Its translation: CASSLELGGLYNEQFF.

This clonotype was observed a few times. The chain has TRBV20-1 and TRBJ1-2; unclear D gene. The V and J ends lost 3 bases and 5 bases respectively, with 13 bases between them. Germline V gene lookup returns CDR1 DFQATT and CDR2 SNEGSKA (reference sequence). The CDR3 is 13 amino acids. The CDR3 nucleotides read TGCAGTGCTAGTATACCGGGAGCTTATGGCTACACCTTC. It yields the protein CSASIPGAYGYTF.